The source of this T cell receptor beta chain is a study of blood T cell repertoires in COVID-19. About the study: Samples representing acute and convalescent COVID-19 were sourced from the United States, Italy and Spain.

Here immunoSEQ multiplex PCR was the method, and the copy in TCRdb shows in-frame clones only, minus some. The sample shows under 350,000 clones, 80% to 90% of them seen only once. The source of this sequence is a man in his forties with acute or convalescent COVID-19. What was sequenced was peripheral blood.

The CDR3 loop is CASSLVMGDGYTF. The CDR3 DNA reads as TGTGCCAGCAGCTTGGTGATGGGCGATGGCTACACCTTC. The chain is built from TRBV5-6 and TRBJ1-2, with D unclear. The CDR3 has 13 amino acids. V lost 0 bases, J lost 6 bases, and 9 bases lay in between. Germline V lookup: CDR1 SGHDT, CDR2 YYEEEE.